The clone carrying this TCR beta chain occurred once. The protocol was immunoSEQ multiplex PCR, while the TCRdb copy is restricted to in-frame clones and leaves out a portion. The table has some 95,000 clones, roughly two thirds seen once; the top ten hold 40% to 45%. This entry is derived from a study of shared clonotypes between healthy human individuals. CDR1 SEHNR and CDR2 FQNEAQ come from the germline V gene (reference sequence). This CDR3 region has 16 residues. Trimming took 5 bases from V and 4 from J; bases not matched to a gene: 11. The sequenced sample was memory CD8+ T cells sorted from blood. Subset of the sample: CD45RO+ cells pooled with CCR7-negative TemRA cells. This TCR was sampled from a man aged 25-40 years in good health. The chain joins TRBV7-9 to TRBJ2-1; 7 bases match TRBD2. CDR3 residues: CASSPPGLADYNEQFF. Here the CDR3 DNA reads TGTGCCAGCAGCCCGCCGGGGCTAGCGGATTACAATGAGCAGTTCTTC.